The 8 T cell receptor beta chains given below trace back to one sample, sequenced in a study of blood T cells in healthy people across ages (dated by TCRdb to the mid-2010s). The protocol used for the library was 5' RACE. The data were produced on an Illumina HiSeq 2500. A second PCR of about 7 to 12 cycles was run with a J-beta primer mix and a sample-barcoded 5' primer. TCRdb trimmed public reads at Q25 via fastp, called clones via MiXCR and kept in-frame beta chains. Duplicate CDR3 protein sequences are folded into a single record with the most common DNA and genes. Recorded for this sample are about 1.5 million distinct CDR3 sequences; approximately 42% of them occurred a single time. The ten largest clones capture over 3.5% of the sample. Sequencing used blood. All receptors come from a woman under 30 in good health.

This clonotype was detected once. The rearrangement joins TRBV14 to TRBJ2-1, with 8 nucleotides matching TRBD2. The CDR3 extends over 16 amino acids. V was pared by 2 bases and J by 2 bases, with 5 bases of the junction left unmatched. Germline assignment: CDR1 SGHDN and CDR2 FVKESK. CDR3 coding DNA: TGTGCCAGCAGCCAACCGGGACTAGTGCCCTACAATGAGCAGTTCTTC. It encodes CASSQPGLVPYNEQFF. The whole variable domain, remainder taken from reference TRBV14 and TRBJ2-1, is EAGVTQFPSHSVIEKGQTVTLRCDPISGHDNLYWYRRVMGKEIKFLLHFVKESKQDESGMPNNRFLAERTGGTYSTLKVQPAELEDSGVYFCASSQPGLVPYNEQFFGPGTRLTVL.

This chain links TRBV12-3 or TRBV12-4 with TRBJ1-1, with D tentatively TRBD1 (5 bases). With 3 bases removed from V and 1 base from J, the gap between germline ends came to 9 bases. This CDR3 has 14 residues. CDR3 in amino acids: CASSFRGRNTEAFF. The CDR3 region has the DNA TGTGCCAGCAGTTTTAGGGGCCGGAACACTGAAGCTTTCTTT.

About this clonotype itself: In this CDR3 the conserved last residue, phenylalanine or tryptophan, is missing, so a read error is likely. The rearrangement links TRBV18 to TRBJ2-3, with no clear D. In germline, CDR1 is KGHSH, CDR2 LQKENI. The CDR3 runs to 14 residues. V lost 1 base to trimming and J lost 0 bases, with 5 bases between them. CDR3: CASSPRASTDTQYS. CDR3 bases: TGTGCCAGCTCACCACGGGCCAGCACAGATACGCAGTATTCT.

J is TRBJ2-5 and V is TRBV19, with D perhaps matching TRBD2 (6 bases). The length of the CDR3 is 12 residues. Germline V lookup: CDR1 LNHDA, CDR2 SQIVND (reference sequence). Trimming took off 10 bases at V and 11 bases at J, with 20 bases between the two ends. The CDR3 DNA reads TGTGCCACCCGACTAGGAGGTCATGAGCAGTACTTC. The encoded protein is CATRLGGHEQYF.

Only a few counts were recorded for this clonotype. CDR3 residues: CASSLTSLADTQYF. CDR3 coding DNA: TGTGCCAGCAGTCTGACTAGCTTGGCAGATACGCAGTATTTT. The chain has TRBV27 and TRBJ2-3; 7 bases match TRBD2. The CDR3 runs 14 residues. The V gene's germline CDR1 is MNHEY and CDR2 SMNVEV (reference sequence). The V gene end was trimmed by 5 bases and the J gene end by 4 bases; junction bases not matched to a gene: 6.

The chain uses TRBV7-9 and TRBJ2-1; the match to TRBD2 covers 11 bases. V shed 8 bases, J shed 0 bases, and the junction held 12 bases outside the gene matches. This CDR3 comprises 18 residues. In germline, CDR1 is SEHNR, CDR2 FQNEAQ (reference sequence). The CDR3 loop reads CASSRLAGLSGSYNEQFF. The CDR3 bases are TGTGCCAGCTCCAGACTAGCGGGGCTGTCGGGCTCCTACAATGAGCAGTTCTTC.

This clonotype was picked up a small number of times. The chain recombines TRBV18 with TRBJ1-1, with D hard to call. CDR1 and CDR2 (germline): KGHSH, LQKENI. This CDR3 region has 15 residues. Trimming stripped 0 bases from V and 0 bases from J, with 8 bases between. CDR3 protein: CASSPPITVNTEAFF. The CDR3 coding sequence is TGTGCCAGCTCACCACCTATTACAGTGAACACTGAAGCTTTCTTT.

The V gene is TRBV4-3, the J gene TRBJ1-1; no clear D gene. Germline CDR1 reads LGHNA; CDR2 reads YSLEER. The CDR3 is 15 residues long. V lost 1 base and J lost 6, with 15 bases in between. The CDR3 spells CASSQADLRASEAFF. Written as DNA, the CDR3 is TGCGCCAGCAGCCAAGCCGACCTAAGAGCCTCTGAAGCTTTCTTT.